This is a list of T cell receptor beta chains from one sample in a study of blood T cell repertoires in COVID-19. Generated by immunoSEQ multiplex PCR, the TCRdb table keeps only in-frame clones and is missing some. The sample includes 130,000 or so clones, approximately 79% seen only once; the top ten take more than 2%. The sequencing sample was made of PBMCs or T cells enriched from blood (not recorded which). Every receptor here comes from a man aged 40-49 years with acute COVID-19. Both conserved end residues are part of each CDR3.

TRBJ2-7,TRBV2,CASSSLLVQEGEQYF
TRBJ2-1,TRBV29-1,CSVVLGLARDEQFF
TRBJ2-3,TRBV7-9,CASSLESGWGTDTQYF
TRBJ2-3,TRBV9,CASSVGRFLAGLTDTQYF
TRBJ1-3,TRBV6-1,CASLDSSGNTIYF
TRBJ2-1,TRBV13,CASSFTDEQFF
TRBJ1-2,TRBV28,CASLRGGFDYGYTF
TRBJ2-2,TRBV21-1,CASNGSHRGEADTGELFF
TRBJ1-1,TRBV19,CASRKAQGGTEAFF
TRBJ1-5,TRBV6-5,CASSSTRQPQHF
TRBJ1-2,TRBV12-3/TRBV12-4,CASSVTIGYGYTF
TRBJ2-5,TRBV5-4,CASSLNSQETQYF
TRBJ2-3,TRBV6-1,CASSEAWGRETDTQYF
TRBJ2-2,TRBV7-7,CASRGLAGGGGELFF
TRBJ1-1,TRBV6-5,CASGTVVNTEAFF
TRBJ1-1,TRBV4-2,CASSHAPGSPGDTEAFF
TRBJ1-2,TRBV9,CASTSQGAYYGYTF
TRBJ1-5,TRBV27,CASSFGAGFNQPQHF
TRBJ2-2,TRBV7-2,CASSFPDSGTGELFF
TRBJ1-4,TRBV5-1,CASSLSYAGAGEKLFF
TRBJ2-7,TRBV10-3,CAIRTGQDSYEQYF
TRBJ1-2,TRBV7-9,CASSQQGGRGYTF
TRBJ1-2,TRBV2,CASPPGLKSGYTF
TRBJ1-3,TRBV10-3,CAISEGRVRDHSGNTIYF
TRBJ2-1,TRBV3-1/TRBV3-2,CASSPVAGPYNEQFF
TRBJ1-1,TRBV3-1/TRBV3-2,CASSYTENTEAFF
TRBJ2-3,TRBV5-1,CASSLLDSSTDTQYF